This passage covers 14 T cell receptor beta chains from one sample sequenced in a study of PD-1 blockade in classical Hodgkin lymphoma. Using immunoSEQ multiplex PCR, the repertoire was profiled, and TCRdb retains in-frame clones only, with some absent. The sample lists approximately 61,000 clones; about 90% were seen once. As for time point: cycle 4 day 1 (C4D1), after five to seven weeks of nivolumab. Each of the patients experienced relapse following autologous stem cell transplantation, and their brentuximab vedotin exposure differed. Specimen: peripheral blood mononuclear cells (PBMCs), collected before the fourth cycle of nivolumab. Receptor source: a human donor with classical Hodgkin lymphoma.

The chain is built from TRBV6-6 and TRBJ2-3; D gene ambiguous. CDR3 length equals 14 residues. Trimming cost V 0 bases and J 6 bases, with 10 bases left between them. Germline CDR1 reads MNHNY; CDR2 reads SVGAGI (reference sequence). In nucleotides, the CDR3 is TGTGCCAGCAGTTACTCTGGACCCTCCGATACGCAGTATTTT. It encodes CASSYSGPSDTQYF.

The chain is built from TRBV28 and TRBJ1-1; unclear D gene. Germline V gives CDR1 MDHEN, CDR2 SYDVKM. The CDR3 runs 15 residues. V gave up 5 bases and J gave up 4 bases, with 17 bases separating them. For the CDR3, the DNA is TGTGCCAGCAGTCCGTCTCTCCCATTGGGCACTGAAGCTTTCTTT. This codes for CASSPSLPLGTEAFF.

The chain is built from TRBV4-1 and TRBJ2-7; D is possibly TRBD1 (5 bases). The CDR3 runs to 15 residues. Germline V gene lookup returns CDR1 MGHRA and CDR2 YSYEKL. Deletions cut 1 base from V and 3 bases from J, with 13 bases between. CDR3: CASSQGPDSNYEQYF. CDR3 DNA: TGCGCCAGCAGCCAAGGGCCTGACAGCAACTACGAGCAGTACTTC.

This clone was observed a handful of times. The chain employs TRBV6-1 and TRBJ2-7; D is unclear. Germline V gene data show CDR1 as MNHNS and CDR2 as SASEGT. The CDR3 extends over 11 amino acids. The V end lost 5 bases, the J end lost 5 bases, and 7 bases lay between the germline ends. CDR3 bases: TGTGCCAGCAGTTCAGAGGACGAGCAGTACTTC. This gives the protein CASSSEDEQYF.

The CDR3 coding sequence is TGTGCCAGCAGTTCGACAGGGGGAAACTATGGCTACACCTTC. Protein sequence: CASSSTGGNYGYTF. The chain has TRBV28 and TRBJ1-2; 9 bases fit TRBD1. Trimming took 4 bases from V and 2 from J; bases not matched to a gene: 2. Germline CDR1 is MDHEN and CDR2 is SYDVKM. This CDR3 comprises 14 residues.

This clone was seen once. V gene TRBV5-1 combines with J gene TRBJ1-4, with D possibly being TRBD1 (5 bases). The CDR3 length is 16 residues. With 5 bases removed from V and 8 bases from J, the gap between germline ends came to 22 bases. From germline, CDR1 is SGHRS and CDR2 YFSETQ. CDR3 residues: CASSGQGPLVGEKLFF. The CDR3 DNA follows: TGCGCCAGCAGTGGACAAGGACCCCTCGTGGGAGAAAAACTGTTTTTT.

The chain is built from TRBV5-1 and TRBJ1-4; perhaps TRBD1 as D (5 bases). CDR3 length: 14 residues. V gave up 5 bases and J gave up 2 bases, with 10 bases separating them. Germline assignment: CDR1 SGHRS and CDR2 YFSETQ. CDR3 residues: CASSGGDTNEKLFF. CDR3 bases: TGCGCCAGCAGTGGGGGGGACACTAATGAAAAACTGTTTTTT.

The V gene is TRBV5-1, the J gene TRBJ2-1; 12 nucleotides match TRBD2. After removal of 0 bases from V and 6 bases from J, the junction contained 1 base not matched to a gene. The CDR3 is 15 amino acids. Germline V gene data show CDR1 as SGHRS and CDR2 as YFSETQ. The CDR3 DNA sequence: TGCGCCAGCAGCTTGGGACTAGCGGGGGTCAATGAGCAGTTCTTC. This sequence encodes CASSLGLAGVNEQFF.

The rearrangement links TRBV19 to TRBJ1-6, with D possibly matching TRBD1 (6 bases). Trimming shortened V by 6 bases and J by 4 bases, and 22 bases separated the two germline ends. The CDR3 has 18 amino acids. The germline V gene has CDR1 LNHDA and CDR2 SQIVND (reference sequence). This CDR3 is CASSPRLGGSSYNSPLHF. The CDR3 bases are TGTGCCAGTAGCCCTAGACTTGGGGGCTCGAGTTATAATTCACCCCTCCACTTT.

CDR3 in amino acids: CASSLTTGGAGELFF. Written as DNA, the CDR3 is TGCGCCAGCAGCTTAACCACAGGGGGGGCCGGGGAGCTGTTTTTT. This rearrangement joins TRBV5-1 to TRBJ2-2; the D gene is possibly TRBD1 (8 bases). V lost 2 bases, J lost 6 bases, and 14 bases lay in between. This CDR3 has 15 amino acids. CDR1 is SGHRS, CDR2 YFSETQ, per germline.

The V gene is TRBV19, the J gene TRBJ2-3, with 7 bases fitting TRBD1. Germline CDR1 LNHDA, CDR2 SQIVND (reference sequence). CDR3 size: 13 residues. V lost 6 bases, J lost 3 bases, and 3 bases stayed unmatched. CDR3 in DNA: TGTGCCAGTAGCAGACAGGGAACAGATACGCAGTATTTT. Translating gives CASSRQGTDTQYF.

The J gene is TRBJ1-2, the V gene TRBV4-2; D not certain. CDR3 length: 14 amino acids. The germline V and J ends were trimmed by 1 base and 2 bases, with 8 bases remaining between them. Germline V gives CDR1 LGHNA, CDR2 YNFKEQ. The DNA of the CDR3 is TGTGCCAGCAGCCAAGGGACCCAGAACTATGGCTACACCTTC. Amino acid sequence: CASSQGTQNYGYTF.

A single count supports this clone. The J gene is TRBJ1-2, the V gene TRBV5-1, with D tentatively TRBD1 (5 bases). Trimming shortened V by 7 bases and J by 6 bases, and 16 bases separated the two germline ends. CDR3 length: 13 amino acids. CDR1 is SGHRS, CDR2 YFSETQ, per germline. This CDR3 reads CASSGSGLDGYTF. In DNA, the CDR3 is TGCGCCAGCTCTGGGTCAGGGTTGGATGGCTACACCTTC.

This chain joins TRBV5-8 and TRBJ2-1, with 11 bases aligning to TRBD1. The trim removed 1 base at V and 5 bases at J, leaving 8 bases unmatched. The CDR3 sequence is 17 residues long. The germline V gene has CDR1 SGHTS and CDR2 YDEGEE. The CDR3 is CASSLIIGQGANNEQFF. In DNA form, the CDR3 reads TGTGCCAGCAGCTTGATTATTGGACAGGGGGCTAACAATGAGCAGTTCTTC.